This is a list of T cell receptor beta chains from one sample in a study of response to subunit inactivated influenza vaccine. TCRdb fed the RT-PCR reads into MiXCR, producing one record per CDR3 protein. The data hold around 540,000 distinct CDR3 sequences, with approximately 12% observed a single time. The specimen comprised PBMCs from blood, sampled on the day of vaccination. The receptors were sampled from a man aged 45-65 years who received an inactivated influenza vaccine. The CDR3 runs from the conserved cysteine through the conserved F or W. D genes are given only for firm matches. Only part of the rows carry a size: once, few, many, or a class if the clone is expanded.

CDR3 DNA: TGCAGTGCTAGCCCCGGCGGGGGCTACGAGCAGTACTTC; CDR3 protein: CSASPGGGYEQYF; J gene: TRBJ2-7; D gene: TRBD2; clone size: many; V gene: TRBV20-1
CDR3 DNA: TGTGCCAGCAGTTCCCGGACTAGCGGTGTCTACATCACAGATACGCAGTATTTT; CDR3 protein: CASSSRTSGVYITDTQYF; J gene: TRBJ2-3; D gene: TRBD2; clone size: .; V gene: TRBV12-3/TRBV12-4
CDR3 DNA: TGCAGTGCTATACCCCCTCTAGCGAACTACCAAGAGACCCAGTACTTC; CDR3 protein: CSAIPPLANYQETQYF; J gene: TRBJ2-5; D gene: .; clone size: .; V gene: TRBV20-1
CDR3 DNA: TGTGCCAGCAGAACAGGGACTAGCGGGAGTAAGAATGAGCAGTTCTTC; CDR3 protein: CASRTGTSGSKNEQFF; J gene: TRBJ2-1; D gene: TRBD2; clone size: few; V gene: TRBV2
CDR3 DNA: TGTGCCACTGCAGGGACTAGCGGAACGGAGACCCAGTACTTC; CDR3 protein: CATAGTSGTETQYF; J gene: TRBJ2-5; D gene: TRBD2; clone size: few; V gene: TRBV24-1
CDR3 DNA: TGCGCCAGCAGCCAGGGACAGGGTAGCAATGAGCAGTTCTTC; CDR3 protein: CASSQGQGSNEQFF; J gene: TRBJ2-1; D gene: TRBD1; clone size: .; V gene: TRBV4-3
CDR3 DNA: TGCAGTGCTAGGACAGGGGCCCAAGAGAGTGAAGCTTTCTTT; CDR3 protein: CSARTGAQESEAFF; J gene: TRBJ1-1; D gene: TRBD1; clone size: few; V gene: TRBV20-1
CDR3 DNA: TGTGCCAGCAGCTTAGCACCGCCTCGGGAGACCCAGTACTTC; CDR3 protein: CASSLAPPRETQYF; J gene: TRBJ2-5; D gene: .; clone size: .; V gene: TRBV7-2
CDR3 DNA: TGCAGTGCTAGACGACCCCGGGGTATTTACAATGAGCAGTTCTTC; CDR3 protein: CSARRPRGIYNEQFF; J gene: TRBJ2-1; D gene: .; clone size: .; V gene: TRBV20-1
CDR3 DNA: TGTGCCAGCAGAAAATCAACTAGCGGGGGGGCATATGAGCAGTTCTTC; CDR3 protein: CASRKSTSGGAYEQFF; J gene: TRBJ2-1; D gene: TRBD2; clone size: many; V gene: TRBV11-2
CDR3 DNA: TGTGCCAGCAACGACAGGGGTTGGGATCAGCCCCAGCATTTT; CDR3 protein: CASNDRGWDQPQHF; J gene: TRBJ1-5; D gene: TRBD1; clone size: few; V gene: TRBV12-3/TRBV12-4
CDR3 DNA: TGCGCCAGCAGCCAAGAAAAGCTGTACAATGAGCAGTTCTTC; CDR3 protein: CASSQEKLYNEQFF; J gene: TRBJ2-1; D gene: .; clone size: .; V gene: TRBV4-3
CDR3 DNA: TGTGCCAGCAGCCCACGAGCGGGAGCTTCCTCTGGAAACACCATATATTTT; CDR3 protein: CASSPRAGASSGNTIYF; J gene: TRBJ1-3; D gene: .; clone size: .; V gene: TRBV7-8
CDR3 DNA: TGCAGCGTTGAAATACAGGGGAGCAATCAGCCCCAGCATTTT; CDR3 protein: CSVEIQGSNQPQHF; J gene: TRBJ1-5; D gene: TRBD1; clone size: many; V gene: TRBV29-1
CDR3 DNA: TGTGCCAGCAGCTCAGCCGTAGCGGGGGGGTCAGATACGCAGTATTTT; CDR3 protein: CASSSAVAGGSDTQYF; J gene: TRBJ2-3; D gene: TRBD2; clone size: .; V gene: TRBV11-2
CDR3 DNA: TGTGCCAGCAGCCGGCGGGACTCAAAAGAGACCCAGTACTTC; CDR3 protein: CASSRRDSKETQYF; J gene: TRBJ2-5; D gene: .; clone size: few; V gene: TRBV13
CDR3 DNA: TGTGCCAGCAGTCGATCGACAGGATACTACAATGAGCAGTTCTTC; CDR3 protein: CASSRSTGYYNEQFF; J gene: TRBJ2-1; D gene: .; clone size: .; V gene: TRBV28
CDR3 DNA: TGCGCCAGCAGCAGAGAGACAGGGGTGCTTGGAAACACCATATATTTT; CDR3 protein: CASSRETGVLGNTIYF; J gene: TRBJ1-3; D gene: TRBD1; clone size: few; V gene: TRBV5-1
CDR3 DNA: TGCAGTGCCCCCCCCCTGGGACTTCTCACAGATACGCAGTATTTT; CDR3 protein: CSAPPLGLLTDTQYF; J gene: TRBJ2-3; D gene: .; clone size: few; V gene: TRBV20-1
CDR3 DNA: TGTGCCAGCAGCGCAGGTAGTACCATATATTTT; CDR3 protein: CASSAGSTIYF; J gene: TRBJ1-3; D gene: .; clone size: few; V gene: TRBV3-1
CDR3 DNA: TGCGCCAGCAGCGGGGGGACTAGCGGGAGGATCAGCTCCTACAATGAGCAGTTCTTC; CDR3 protein: CASSGGTSGRISSYNEQFF; J gene: TRBJ2-1; D gene: TRBD2; clone size: .; V gene: TRBV5-1
CDR3 DNA: TGCAGCGTTGGTACAGGGGCCCCGTCAGGGGAGCTGTTTTTT; CDR3 protein: CSVGTGAPSGELFF; J gene: TRBJ2-2; D gene: TRBD1; clone size: few; V gene: TRBV29-1
CDR3 DNA: TGCAGTGCTAACGACGTATCTAAATTAGATACGCAGTATTTT; CDR3 protein: CSANDVSKLDTQYF; J gene: TRBJ2-3; D gene: .; clone size: few; V gene: TRBV20-1
CDR3 DNA: TGTGCCAGCAGTGATGTTGGCGTGGAGGACGCGGGACACAATGAGCAGTTCTTC; CDR3 protein: CASSDVGVEDAGHNEQFF; J gene: TRBJ2-1; D gene: .; clone size: .; V gene: TRBV25-1
CDR3 DNA: TGCAGCGTTGAAGAACTCAGGGGGAGTGAGCAGTTCTTC; CDR3 protein: CSVEELRGSEQFF; J gene: TRBJ2-1; D gene: TRBD1; clone size: few; V gene: TRBV29-1
CDR3 DNA: TGTGCCAGCAGCCGAACTAGGGGGTACTACAATGAGCAGTTCTTC; CDR3 protein: CASSRTRGYYNEQFF; J gene: TRBJ2-1; D gene: .; clone size: few; V gene: TRBV28
CDR3 DNA: TGCAGTGCTAGAGATCGGGGTTGGGGGGGGGCCGAGACCCAGTACTTC; CDR3 protein: CSARDRGWGGAETQYF; J gene: TRBJ2-5; D gene: .; clone size: few; V gene: TRBV20-1
CDR3 DNA: TGTGCCAGCTCACGATACGGGACTAGCAGCTTCTCCTACGAGCAGTACTTC; CDR3 protein: CASSRYGTSSFSYEQYF; J gene: TRBJ2-7; D gene: TRBD2; clone size: .; V gene: TRBV18
CDR3 DNA: TGCAGTGCTAGAGACCTTAGCGGGAGGGCCACCGGGGAGCTGTTTTTT; CDR3 protein: CSARDLSGRATGELFF; J gene: TRBJ2-2; D gene: TRBD2; clone size: few; V gene: TRBV20-1
CDR3 DNA: TGTGCCTGGAGTCTGACAGGGCCCCTCTCTGGGGCCAACGTCCTGACTTTC; CDR3 protein: CAWSLTGPLSGANVLTF; J gene: TRBJ2-6; D gene: TRBD1; clone size: few; V gene: TRBV30
CDR3 DNA: TGTGCCAGCAGCTTCGCAGGGGCGCTAAACACAGATACGCAGTATTTT; CDR3 protein: CASSFAGALNTDTQYF; J gene: TRBJ2-3; D gene: .; clone size: .; V gene: TRBV11-2
CDR3 DNA: TGTGCCAGCACAAAACAATCCGGGACGCGAGAGACCCAGTACTTC; CDR3 protein: CASTKQSGTRETQYF; J gene: TRBJ2-5; D gene: .; clone size: .; V gene: TRBV5-4
CDR3 DNA: TGTGCCAGCAGTTTATTAGCCAGGCGCCGGGGGGAGCAGTACTTC; CDR3 protein: CASSLLARRRGEQYF; J gene: TRBJ2-7; D gene: .; clone size: few; V gene: TRBV12-3/TRBV12-4
CDR3 DNA: TGTGCCAGTAGTATAGAGAGGGCGGCACATCAGCCCCAGCATTTT; CDR3 protein: CASSIERAAHQPQHF; J gene: TRBJ1-5; D gene: .; clone size: few; V gene: TRBV19
CDR3 DNA: TGCGCCAGCAGCCAAGAGGATTGGGGCGGGAACACTGAAGCTTTCTTT; CDR3 protein: CASSQEDWGGNTEAFF; J gene: TRBJ1-1; D gene: .; clone size: .; V gene: TRBV4-3
CDR3 DNA: TGCGCCAGCAGCTTCGGAAGTCGGGAGGGCCGGACAGATACGCAGTATTTT; CDR3 protein: CASSFGSREGRTDTQYF; J gene: TRBJ2-3; D gene: TRBD2; clone size: .; V gene: TRBV4-1
CDR3 DNA: TGTGCCACTGGTGTCAATCAGCCCCAGCATTTT; CDR3 protein: CATGVNQPQHF; J gene: TRBJ1-5; D gene: .; clone size: many; V gene: TRBV10-3
CDR3 DNA: TGTGCCAGCAGTTACGAAGCGGGAGGGTCGGGGGAGACCCAGTACTTC; CDR3 protein: CASSYEAGGSGETQYF; J gene: TRBJ2-5; D gene: TRBD2; clone size: .; V gene: TRBV6-2/TRBV6-3
CDR3 DNA: TGTGCCAGCAGTAAACTACTAGCGGGAGCATCAGATACGCAGTATTTT; CDR3 protein: CASSKLLAGASDTQYF; J gene: TRBJ2-3; D gene: TRBD2; clone size: few; V gene: TRBV6-1
CDR3 DNA: TGCGCCAGCAGGGGGACATCCAACTCTGGGGCCAACGTCCTGACTTTC; CDR3 protein: CASRGTSNSGANVLTF; J gene: TRBJ2-6; D gene: .; clone size: many; V gene: TRBV5-1
CDR3 DNA: TGTGCCAGCGCAACAAGGGCCAACGTCCTGACTTTC; CDR3 protein: CASATRANVLTF; J gene: TRBJ2-6; D gene: .; clone size: .; V gene: TRBV6-5
CDR3 DNA: TGCAGCGTCAAAACGGCCTCCTACGAGCAGTACTTC; CDR3 protein: CSVKTASYEQYF; J gene: TRBJ2-7; D gene: .; clone size: .; V gene: TRBV29-1
CDR3 DNA: TGTGCCAGCAGCTTCGGAGGAGGGCGGTCCTACGAGCAGTACTTC; CDR3 protein: CASSFGGGRSYEQYF; J gene: TRBJ2-7; D gene: .; clone size: few; V gene: TRBV7-8
CDR3 DNA: TGCGCCAGCAGCAAAGGGACAGGCACAGATACGCAGTATTTT; CDR3 protein: CASSKGTGTDTQYF; J gene: TRBJ2-3; D gene: TRBD1; clone size: many; V gene: TRBV5-1